This T cell receptor beta chain was sequenced for a study of blood T cells in healthy people across ages. Sample-barcoded 5' priming and a J-beta primer mix drove a second PCR of roughly 7 to 11 cycles. TCRdb ran MiXCR on the 5' RACE reads and lists one entry per CDR3 protein. The sample gives more than 650,000 distinct CDR3 sequences, around half of which show up once; approximately 41% is in the top ten. This clonotype showed up many times. Germline V gene data show CDR1 as DFQATT and CDR2 as SNEGSKA (reference sequence). The CDR3 totals 17 residues. V trimming: 0 bases; J trimming: 0 bases; junction bases outside the gene matches: 10.

This sequence originates from an elderly man in good health. The sequencing input was blood. This chain connects TRBV20-1 to TRBJ1-2; TRBD1 agrees at 7 bases. The CDR3 DNA sequence: TGCAGTGCTAGAGAGCTCTTGACAGGGATTACTAACTATGGCTACACCTTC. It specifies CSARELLTGITNYGYTF.